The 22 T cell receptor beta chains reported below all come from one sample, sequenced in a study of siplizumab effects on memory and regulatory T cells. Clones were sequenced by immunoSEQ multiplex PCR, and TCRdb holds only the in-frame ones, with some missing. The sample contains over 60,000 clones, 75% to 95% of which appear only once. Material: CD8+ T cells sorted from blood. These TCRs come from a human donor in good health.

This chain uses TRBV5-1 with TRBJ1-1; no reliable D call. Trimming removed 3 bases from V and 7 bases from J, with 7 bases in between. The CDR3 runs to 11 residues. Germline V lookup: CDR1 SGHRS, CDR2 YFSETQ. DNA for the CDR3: TGCGCCAGCAGCTATTACGGTGAAGCTTTCTTT. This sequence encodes CASSYYGEAFF.

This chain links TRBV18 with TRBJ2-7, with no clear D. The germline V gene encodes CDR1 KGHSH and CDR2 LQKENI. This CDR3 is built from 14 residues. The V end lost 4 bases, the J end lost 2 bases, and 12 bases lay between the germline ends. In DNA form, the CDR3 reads TGTGCCAGCTCACGGGGAAACAGTCCCTACGAGCAGTACTTC. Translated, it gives CASSRGNSPYEQYF.

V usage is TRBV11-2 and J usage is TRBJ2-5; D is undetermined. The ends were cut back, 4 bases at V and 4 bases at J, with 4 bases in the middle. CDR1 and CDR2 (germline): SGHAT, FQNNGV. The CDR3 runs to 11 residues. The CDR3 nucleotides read TGTGCCAGCAGCTCCATAGAGACCCAGTACTTC. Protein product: CASSSIETQYF.

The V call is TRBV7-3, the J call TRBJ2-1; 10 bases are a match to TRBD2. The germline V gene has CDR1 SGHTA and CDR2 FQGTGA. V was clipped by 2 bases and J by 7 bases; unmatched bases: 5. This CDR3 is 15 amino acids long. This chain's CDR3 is CASSLEASGGNEQFF. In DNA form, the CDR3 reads TGTGCCAGCAGCTTAGAGGCTAGCGGGGGTAATGAGCAGTTCTTC.

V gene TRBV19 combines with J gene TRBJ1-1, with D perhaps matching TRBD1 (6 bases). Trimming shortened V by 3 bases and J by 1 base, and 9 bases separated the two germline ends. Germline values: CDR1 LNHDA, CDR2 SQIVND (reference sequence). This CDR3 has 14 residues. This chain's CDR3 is CASSILGGNTEAFF. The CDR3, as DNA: TGTGCCAGTAGTATCTTAGGGGGGAACACTGAAGCTTTCTTT.

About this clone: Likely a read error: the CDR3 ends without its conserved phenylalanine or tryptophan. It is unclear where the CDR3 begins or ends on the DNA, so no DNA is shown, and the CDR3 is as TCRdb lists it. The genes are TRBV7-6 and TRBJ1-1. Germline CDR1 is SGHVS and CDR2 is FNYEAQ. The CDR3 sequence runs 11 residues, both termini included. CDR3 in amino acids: CASSPIIAGAP.

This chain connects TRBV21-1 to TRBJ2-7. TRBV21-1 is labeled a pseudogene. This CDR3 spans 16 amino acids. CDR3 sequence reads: CASSKGRRLSSYEQYF. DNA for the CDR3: TGTGCCAGCAGCAAAGGCCGACGGTTGAGCTCCTACGAGCAGTACTTC.

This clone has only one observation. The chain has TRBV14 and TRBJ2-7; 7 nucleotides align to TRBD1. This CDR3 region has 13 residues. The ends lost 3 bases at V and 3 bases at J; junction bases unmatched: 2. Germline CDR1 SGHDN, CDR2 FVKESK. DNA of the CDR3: TGTGCCAGCAGCCAGACAGGGTTCTACGAGCAGTACTTC. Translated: CASSQTGFYEQYF.

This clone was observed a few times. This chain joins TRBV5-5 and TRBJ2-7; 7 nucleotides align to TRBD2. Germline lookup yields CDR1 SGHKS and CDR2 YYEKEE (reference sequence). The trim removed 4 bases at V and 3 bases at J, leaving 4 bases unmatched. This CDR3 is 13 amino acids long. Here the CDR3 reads CASSPWGGYEQYF. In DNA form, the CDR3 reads TGTGCCAGCAGCCCGTGGGGGGGCTACGAGCAGTACTTC.

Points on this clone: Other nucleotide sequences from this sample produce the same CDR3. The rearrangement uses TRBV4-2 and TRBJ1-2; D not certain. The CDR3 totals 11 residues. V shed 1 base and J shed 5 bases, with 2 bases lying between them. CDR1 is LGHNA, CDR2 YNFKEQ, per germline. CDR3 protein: CASSQGYGYTF. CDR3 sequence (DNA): TGTGCCAGCAGCCAAGGGTATGGCTACACCTTC.

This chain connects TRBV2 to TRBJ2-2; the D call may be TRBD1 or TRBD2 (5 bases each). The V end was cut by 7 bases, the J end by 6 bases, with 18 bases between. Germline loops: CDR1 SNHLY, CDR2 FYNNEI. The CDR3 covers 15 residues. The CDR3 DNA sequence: TGTGCCAGCACCGAGGGGCGAGTCATCCCCGGGGAGCTGTTTTTT. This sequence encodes CASTEGRVIPGELFF.

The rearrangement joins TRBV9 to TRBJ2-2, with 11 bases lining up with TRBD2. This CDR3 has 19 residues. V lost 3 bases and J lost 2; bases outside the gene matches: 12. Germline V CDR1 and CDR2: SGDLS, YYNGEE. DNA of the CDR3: TGTGCCAGCAGCGCCCTAGCGGGAGGCTTTTCCCTCAACACCGGGGAGCTGTTTTTT. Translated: CASSALAGGFSLNTGELFF. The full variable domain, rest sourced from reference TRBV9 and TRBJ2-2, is DSGVTQTPKHLITATGQRVTLRCSPRSGDLSVYWYQQSLDQGLQFLIQYYNGEERAKGNILERFSAQQFPDLHSELNLSSLELGDSALYFCASSALAGGFSLNTGELFFGEGSRLTVL.

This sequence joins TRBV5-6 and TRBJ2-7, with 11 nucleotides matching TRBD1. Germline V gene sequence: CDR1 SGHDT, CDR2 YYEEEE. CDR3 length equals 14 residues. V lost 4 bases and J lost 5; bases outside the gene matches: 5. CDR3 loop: CASSIGQGAHEQYF. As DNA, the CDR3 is TGTGCCAGCAGCATAGGACAGGGGGCCCACGAGCAGTACTTC. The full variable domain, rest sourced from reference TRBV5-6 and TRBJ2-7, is DAGVTQSPTHLIKTRGQQVTLRCSPKSGHDTVSWYQQALGQGPQFIFQYYEEEERQRGNFPDRFSGHQFPNYSSELNVNALLLGDSALYLCASSIGQGAHEQYFGPGTRLTVT.

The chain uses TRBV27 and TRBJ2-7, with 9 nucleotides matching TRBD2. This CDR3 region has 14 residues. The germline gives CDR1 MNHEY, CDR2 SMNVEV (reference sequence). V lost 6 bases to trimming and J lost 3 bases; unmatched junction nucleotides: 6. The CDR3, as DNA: TGTGCCAGCAGGCCCGGACTAGCGAACTACGAGCAGTACTTC. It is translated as CASRPGLANYEQYF.

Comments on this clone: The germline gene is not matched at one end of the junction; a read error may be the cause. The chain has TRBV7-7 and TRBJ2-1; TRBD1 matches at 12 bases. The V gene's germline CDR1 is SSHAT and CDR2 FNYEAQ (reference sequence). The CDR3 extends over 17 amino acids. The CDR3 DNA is TGTGCTAGCAGCTCGGGACAGGGGGCGAGCTCCTACAATGAGCAGTTCTTC. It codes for CASSSGQGASSYNEQFF.

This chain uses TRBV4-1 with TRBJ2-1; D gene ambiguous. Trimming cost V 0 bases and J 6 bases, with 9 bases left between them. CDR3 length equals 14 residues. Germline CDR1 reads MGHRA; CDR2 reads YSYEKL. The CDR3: CASSQETYSNEQFF. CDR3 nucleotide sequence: TGCGCCAGCAGCCAAGAAACGTACTCCAATGAGCAGTTCTTC.

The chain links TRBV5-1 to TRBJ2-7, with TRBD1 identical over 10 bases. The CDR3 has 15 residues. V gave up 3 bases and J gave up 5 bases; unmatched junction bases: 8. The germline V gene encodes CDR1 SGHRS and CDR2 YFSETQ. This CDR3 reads CASSSPDRGDHEQYF. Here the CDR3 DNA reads TGCGCCAGCAGCTCGCCGGACAGGGGGGACCACGAGCAGTACTTC.

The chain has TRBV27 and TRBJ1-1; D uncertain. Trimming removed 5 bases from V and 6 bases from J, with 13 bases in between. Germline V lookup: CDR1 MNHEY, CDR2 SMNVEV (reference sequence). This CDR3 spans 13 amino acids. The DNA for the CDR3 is TGTGCCAGCAGTATTTATACCGGAGCTGAAGCTTTCTTT. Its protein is CASSIYTGAEAFF.

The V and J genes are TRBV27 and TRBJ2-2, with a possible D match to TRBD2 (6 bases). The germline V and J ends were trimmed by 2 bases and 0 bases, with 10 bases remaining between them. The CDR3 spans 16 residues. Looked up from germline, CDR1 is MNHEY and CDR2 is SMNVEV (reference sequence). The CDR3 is CASSLEAGSNTGELFF. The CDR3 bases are TGTGCCAGCAGTTTAGAGGCGGGGTCGAACACCGGGGAGCTGTTTTTT.

The CDR3 loop is CASGDRGQKFYEQYF. The CDR3 coding sequence is TGTGCCAGCGGGGACAGGGGGCAGAAATTTTACGAGCAGTACTTC. The chain combines TRBV7-8 with TRBJ2-7; 12 bases are a match to TRBD1. The CDR3 is 15 amino acids. Per germline, CDR1 SGHVS and CDR2 FQNEAQ. The J segment lost 4 bases and the V segment lost 8 bases, leaving 9 bases of the junction unmatched.

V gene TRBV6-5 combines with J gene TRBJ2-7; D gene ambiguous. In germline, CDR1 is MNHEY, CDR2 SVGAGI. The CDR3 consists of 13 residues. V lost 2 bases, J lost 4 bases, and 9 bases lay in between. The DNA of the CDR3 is TGTGCCAGCAGTTACGGCAATGTGTACGAGCAGTACTTC. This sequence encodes CASSYGNVYEQYF.

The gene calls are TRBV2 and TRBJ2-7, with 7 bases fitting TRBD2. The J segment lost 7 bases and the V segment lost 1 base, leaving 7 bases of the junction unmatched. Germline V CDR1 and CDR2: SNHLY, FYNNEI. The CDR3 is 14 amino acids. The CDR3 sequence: CASSEGFIGREQYF. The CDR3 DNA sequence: TGTGCCAGCAGTGAAGGATTCATCGGGAGGGAGCAGTACTTC.